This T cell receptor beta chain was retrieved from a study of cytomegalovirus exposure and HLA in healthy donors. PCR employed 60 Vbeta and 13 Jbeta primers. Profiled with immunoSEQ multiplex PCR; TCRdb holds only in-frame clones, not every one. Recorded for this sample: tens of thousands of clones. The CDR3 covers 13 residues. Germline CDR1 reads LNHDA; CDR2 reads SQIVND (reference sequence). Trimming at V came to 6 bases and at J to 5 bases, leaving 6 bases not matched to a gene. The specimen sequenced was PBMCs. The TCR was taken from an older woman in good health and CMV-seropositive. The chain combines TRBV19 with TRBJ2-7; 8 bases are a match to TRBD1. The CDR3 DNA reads TGTGCCAGTAGAGAACAGGGGGACCACGAGCAGTACTTC. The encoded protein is CASREQGDHEQYF.